Following are 8 T cell receptor beta chains from one sample sequenced in a study of beta chain features in type 1 diabetes. Reverse transcription of all isolated RNA meant that expressed TCRB transcripts were sequenced. TCRdb's table, derived via immunoSEQ multiplex PCR, lists solely in-frame clones and lacks some. In the table there are 140,000 or so clones, around a tenth of which are singletons. Sequenced: central memory CD4+ T cells from blood. The receptors were sampled from a young man in good health.

This clone was recorded only once. This rearrangement joins TRBV2 to TRBJ1-6; 7 bases agree with TRBD1. CDR3 length: 13 amino acids. Germline CDR1 SNHLY, CDR2 FYNNEI. J lost 4 bases, V lost 9 bases, and 3 bases had no gene match. CDR3 sequence (DNA): TGTGCCAGAAGGGACAGTTATAATTCACCCCTCCACTTT. This sequence encodes CARRDSYNSPLHF. The full variable domain, with the rest looked up from reference TRBV2 and TRBJ1-6, is EPEVTQTPSHQVTQMGQEVILRCVPISNHLYFYWYRQILGQKVEFLVSFYNNEISEKSEIFDDQFSVERPDGSNFTLKIRSTKLEDSAMYFCARRDSYNSPLHFGNGTRLTVT.

The J gene is TRBJ2-2, the V gene TRBV4-3; D is unresolved. V lost 5 bases to trimming and J lost 2 bases, with 15 bases between them. From germline, CDR1 is LGHNA and CDR2 YSLEER. The CDR3 runs to 16 residues. CDR3 residues: CASSETELLNTGELFF. CDR3 nucleotide sequence: TGCGCCAGCAGCGAAACCGAGCTACTTAACACCGGGGAGCTGTTTTTT.

This clone appeared a few times. V gene TRBV30 combines with J gene TRBJ1-1; D might be TRBD1 (5 bases). This CDR3 has 15 amino acids. The V gene lost 5 bases and the J gene lost 3 bases, with 19 bases spanning the gap. The germline gives CDR1 GTSNPN, CDR2 SVGIG (reference sequence). The CDR3 sequence is CAWWETDTGDTEAFF. The CDR3 coding sequence is TGTGCCTGGTGGGAAACGGACACTGGGGACACTGAAGCTTTCTTT.

The sample holds many counts of this clone. Other DNA sequences in this sample translate to the same CDR3. The chain has TRBV28 and TRBJ2-7; D is undetermined. CDR3 length: 12 residues. Germline CDR1 MDHEN, CDR2 SYDVKM. The ends were cut back, 3 bases at V and 2 bases at J, with 5 bases in the middle. This CDR3 is CASSLRTYEQYF. For the CDR3, the DNA is TGTGCCAGCAGTTTGCGGACCTACGAGCAGTACTTC.

This chain uses TRBV21-1 with TRBJ2-1; TRBD1, the D gene given by the table, was not confirmed from the DNA. TRBV21-1 is recorded as a pseudogene. This CDR3 spans 14 amino acids. In DNA form, the CDR3 reads TGTGCCAGCAGCCCTCGCCTAGACAGCTATGAGCAGTTCTTC. This codes for CASSPRLDSYEQFF.

This clone was recorded a few times. The chain employs TRBV7-9 and TRBJ2-6; D perhaps matches TRBD1 (6 bases). Germline CDR1 and CDR2: SEHNR and FQNEAQ (reference sequence). Between the trimmed V and J ends, which lost 4 bases and 2 bases, there was a span of 18 bases. The CDR3 runs 18 residues. The CDR3 loop reads CASSSRGSGETGANVLTF. Here the CDR3 DNA reads TGTGCCAGCAGCTCCCGAGGGTCAGGGGAAACTGGGGCCAACGTCCTGACTTTC.

This clone was observed a few times. This chain connects TRBV7-9 to TRBJ2-7; 12 nucleotides align to TRBD1. Germline values: CDR1 SEHNR, CDR2 FQNEAQ (reference sequence). The CDR3 is 14 residues long. With V trimmed by 5 bases and J by 6 bases, 5 bases remained unmatched. CDR3 amino acids: CASSPGDRGPEQYF. As DNA, the CDR3 is TGTGCCAGCAGCCCTGGGGACAGGGGGCCCGAGCAGTACTTC.

This clone came up a few times. This chain connects TRBV2 to TRBJ2-1; maybe TRBD2 (5 bases). V lost 5 bases and J 10 bases, leaving 9 bases between the germline ends. The CDR3 extends over 11 amino acids. From germline, CDR1 is SNHLY and CDR2 FYNNEI. The CDR3 protein is CASSPREEQFF. The CDR3 bases are TGTGCCAGCAGTCCACGGGAAGAGCAGTTCTTC.